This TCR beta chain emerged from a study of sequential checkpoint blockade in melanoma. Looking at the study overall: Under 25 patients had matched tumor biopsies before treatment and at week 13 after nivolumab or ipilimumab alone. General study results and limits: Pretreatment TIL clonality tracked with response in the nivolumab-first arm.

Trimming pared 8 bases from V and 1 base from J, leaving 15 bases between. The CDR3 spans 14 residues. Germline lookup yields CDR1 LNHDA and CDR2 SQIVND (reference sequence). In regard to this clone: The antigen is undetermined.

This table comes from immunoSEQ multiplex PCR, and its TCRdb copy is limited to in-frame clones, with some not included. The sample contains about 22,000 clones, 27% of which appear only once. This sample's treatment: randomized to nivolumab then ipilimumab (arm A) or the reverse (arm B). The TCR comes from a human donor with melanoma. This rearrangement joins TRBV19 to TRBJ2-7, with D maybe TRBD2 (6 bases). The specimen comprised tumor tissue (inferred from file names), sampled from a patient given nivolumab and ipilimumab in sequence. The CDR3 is CASQDSGRSYEQYF. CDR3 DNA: TGTGCCAGTCAAGACTCCGGGAGATCCTACGAGCAGTACTTC.